These 14 T cell receptor beta chains share one sample of origin, sequenced in a study of blood T cell repertoires in COVID-19. Libraries were prepared by immunoSEQ multiplex PCR; TCRdb keeps only in-frame clonotypes and omits some of them. The sample lists about 240,000 clones, roughly 90% occurring once. The sequencing sample was made of PBMCs or T cells enriched from blood (not recorded which). These receptors were taken from a woman between 25 and 40 years old with acute COVID-19.

The rearrangement joins TRBV5-6 to TRBJ1-5, with a tentative D call TRBD1 (6 bases). The CDR3 is 15 amino acids. Trimming removed 4 bases at V and 3 bases at J, with 14 bases between. Per the germline V gene, CDR1 is SGHDT and CDR2 is YYEEEE. The CDR3, as DNA: TGTGCCAGCAGCCCACGGGACACCGCCAATCAGCCCCAGCATTTT. Translating gives CASSPRDTANQPQHF.

The V call is TRBV6-2 or TRBV6-3, the J call TRBJ2-3; a possible D gene is TRBD2 (6 bases). The CDR3 contains 15 residues. V lost 2 bases and J lost 5, with 14 bases in between. CDR1 is MNHEY, CDR2 SVGEGT, per germline. Here the CDR3 reads CASSYHRGTEDTQYF. CDR3 nucleotides: TGTGCCAGCAGTTACCACCGGGGGACGGAAGATACGCAGTATTTT.

The V gene is TRBV28, the J gene TRBJ1-1, with TRBD1 as a possible D gene (6 bases). V was pared by 6 bases and J by 8 bases, with 10 bases between. The CDR3 is 11 residues long. The germline gives CDR1 MDHEN, CDR2 SYDVKM. CDR3 DNA sequence: TGTGCCAGCAGCACACAGGGCGAAGCTTTCTTT. Amino acid sequence: CASSTQGEAFF.

The CDR3, as DNA: TGTGCCAGCAGCCCAGGACAGGGGGCGTACGAGCAGTACTTC. It is translated as CASSPGQGAYEQYF. The chain carries TRBV13 and TRBJ2-7; TRBD1 matches at 11 bases. Germline V gene sequence: CDR1 PRHDT, CDR2 FYEKMQ (reference sequence). The CDR3 is made up of 14 amino acids. The ends lost 5 bases at V and 4 bases at J; junction bases unmatched: 4. The whole variable domain, filled in from reference TRBV13 and TRBJ2-7, reads AAGVIQSPRHLIKEKRETATLKCYPIPRHDTVYWYQQGPGQDPQFLISFYEKMQSDKGSIPDRFSAQQFSDYHSELNMSSLELGDSALYFCASSPGQGAYEQYFGPGTRLTVT.

This clone occurred a few times. The chain is built from TRBV5-5 and TRBJ1-6, with D unresolved. From germline, CDR1 is SGHKS and CDR2 YYEKEE (reference sequence). The CDR3 runs to 15 residues. Trimming pared 0 bases from V and 1 base from J, leaving 5 bases between. The chain's CDR3 is CASSLVRSYNSPLHF. In nucleotides, the CDR3 is TGTGCCAGCAGCTTGGTCAGGTCCTATAATTCACCCCTCCACTTT.

This clone has only one observation. V and J are TRBV14 and TRBJ1-1; 7 bases match TRBD1. This CDR3 contains 15 residues. The germline gives CDR1 SGHDN, CDR2 FVKESK. V trimming: 4 bases; J trimming: 5 bases; junction bases outside the gene matches: 10. CDR3 region: CASSPRADRETEAFF. The CDR3 coding sequence is TGTGCCAGCAGCCCGAGGGCCGACAGGGAGACTGAAGCTTTCTTT.

This clone was recorded a few times. This chain joins TRBV6-5 and TRBJ2-3; D gene uncertain. V was pared by 7 bases and J by 1 base, with 12 bases between. The CDR3 sequence is 14 residues long. The germline V gene has CDR1 MNHEY and CDR2 SVGAGI. The CDR3 spells CASNPRMRTDTQYF. Here the CDR3 DNA reads TGTGCCAGCAACCCGCGGATGCGCACAGATACGCAGTATTTT.

The J gene is TRBJ1-1, the V gene TRBV6-5, with D perhaps matching TRBD1 (6 bases). This CDR3 spans 14 amino acids. The V gene's germline CDR1 is MNHEY and CDR2 SVGAGI. Trimming shortened V by 7 bases and J by 4 bases, and 16 bases separated the two germline ends. The CDR3 nucleotides read TGTGCCAGCACCCGAATAAGGGGGGGCACTGAAGCTTTCTTT. Translated, it gives CASTRIRGGTEAFF.

The chain is built from TRBV9 and TRBJ2-2; D is perhaps TRBD2 (6 bases). The CDR3 covers 13 residues. Trimming took 3 bases from V and 6 from J, leaving 9 bases between them. CDR1 and CDR2 from the germline V gene are SGDLS and YYNGEE. CDR3 residues: CASSGGTSGELFF. CDR3 DNA sequence: TGTGCCAGCAGCGGGGGGACTTCCGGGGAGCTGTTTTTT. The full variable domain, completed using reference TRBV9 and TRBJ2-2, is DSGVTQTPKHLITATGQRVTLRCSPRSGDLSVYWYQQSLDQGLQFLIQYYNGEERAKGNILERFSAQQFPDLHSELNLSSLELGDSALYFCASSGGTSGELFFGEGSRLTVL.

V and J are TRBV5-4 and TRBJ1-4; D call uncertain. CDR3 size: 16 residues. Looked up from germline, CDR1 is SGHNT and CDR2 is YYREEE (reference sequence). V shed 0 bases and J shed 5 bases, with 14 bases lying between them. The CDR3 reads CASSLEQNQLNEKLFF. In nucleotides, the CDR3 is TGTGCCAGCAGCTTGGAACAGAACCAATTAAATGAAAAACTGTTTTTT.

In DNA, the CDR3 is TGTGCCAGCAGCTACGACAGGGGCTACGAGCAGTACTTC. Translated: CASSYDRGYEQYF. This rearrangement joins TRBV5-8 to TRBJ2-7, with 8 bases identical to TRBD1. Trimming removed 3 bases from V and 3 bases from J; junction bases left unmatched: 2. This CDR3 is built from 13 residues. CDR1 is SGHTS, CDR2 YDEGEE, per germline.

In the case of this clone: The same CDR3 arises from other DNA sequences in this sample as well. CDR3: CASSFQSNTEAFF. DNA for the CDR3: TGCGCCAGCAGCTTTCAATCGAACACTGAAGCTTTCTTT. The chain combines TRBV5-1 with TRBJ1-1, with no clear D. Trimming took 2 bases from V and 1 from J, leaving 6 bases between them. There are 13 residues in the CDR3. Germline V lookup: CDR1 SGHRS, CDR2 YFSETQ.

The rearrangement uses TRBV5-1 and TRBJ2-5, with 14 bases aligning to TRBD2. The V gene's germline CDR1 is SGHRS and CDR2 YFSETQ. This CDR3 comprises 17 residues. J was trimmed by 0 bases and V by 4 bases; bases with no gene match: 5. CDR3 coding DNA: TGCGCCAGCAGCCCAGGACTAGCGGGGGGATACCAAGAGACCCAGTACTTC. It specifies CASSPGLAGGYQETQYF.

The chain uses TRBV11-2 and TRBJ1-1; D call uncertain. The V end was cut by 5 bases, the J end by 1 base, with 14 bases between. The CDR3 loop spans 15 amino acids. Germline V gives CDR1 SGHAT, CDR2 FQNNGV. CDR3 nucleotide sequence: TGTGCCAGCAGCCTCCGGGTATCTACGAACACTGAAGCTTTCTTT. As protein: CASSLRVSTNTEAFF.